These 24 T cell receptor beta chains originate from one sample sequenced in a study of vaccination and CD4 T cells after COVID-19. Oncomine TCR Beta short-read sequencing was applied to DNA from cultured CD4+ T cells. TCRdb independently ran MiXCR on the PCR reads; one entry per CDR3 protein. The data contain approximately 23,000 distinct CDR3 sequences, less than 45% of them singletons. Their antigens remain unidentified. Documented time point: late sampling 161 to 241 days after vaccination in a few convalescent patients. This sample's treatment: approximately nine-day PBMC culture with coronavirus spike peptide pools or control peptides (ViraFEST assay). Sequences were derived from CD4+ T cells from blood, cultured in vitro, sampled about 7 months after SARS-CoV-2 vaccination. The receptors come from a human donor who had recovered from COVID-19.

The chain employs TRBV20-1 and TRBJ1-1; D possibly corresponds to TRBD1 (5 bases). Between the trimmed V and J ends, which lost 4 bases and 4 bases, there was a span of 7 bases. CDR3 length equals 11 residues. The germline CDR1 and CDR2 sequences are DFQATT and SNEGSKA (reference sequence). The CDR3 here is CSANGGTEAFF. For the CDR3, the DNA is TGCAGTGCTAACGGGGGCACTGAAGCTTTCTTT.

The chain combines TRBV4-2 with TRBJ1-5; no firm D call. Trimming left V 0 bases short and J 6 bases short, with 9 bases between. Germline V lookup: CDR1 LGHNA, CDR2 YNFKEQ. CDR3 size: 14 residues. The CDR3 bases are TGTGCCAGCAGCCAAGAAGTCGCCCGTCAGCCCCAGCATTTT. Residues: CASSQEVARQPQHF.

CDR3: CASSPPGASYGYTF. DNA for the CDR3: TGTGCCAGCAGCCCACCAGGGGCTTCGTATGGCTACACCTTC. The chain combines TRBV5-4 with TRBJ1-2; weak D call: TRBD1 (6 bases). Germline V gives CDR1 SGHNT, CDR2 YYREEE (reference sequence). The germline V and J ends were trimmed by 4 bases and 5 bases, with 15 bases remaining between them. The CDR3 extends over 14 amino acids.

This clonotype showed up just a few times. The chain's CDR3 is CASSRAGELFF. The CDR3 coding sequence is TGTGCCAGCAGTCGGGCAGGGGAGCTGTTTTTT. The chain couples TRBV25-1 to TRBJ2-2; D not resolved. This CDR3 has 11 amino acids. The germline V gene encodes CDR1 MGHDK and CDR2 SYGVNS. The ends were cut back, 5 bases at V and 8 bases at J, with 6 bases in the middle.

This clonotype appeared a few times. The chain employs TRBV27 and TRBJ2-7; a weak D match, TRBD1 (5 bases). Deletions cut 3 bases from V and 0 bases from J, with 15 bases between. Germline assignment: CDR1 MNHEY and CDR2 SMNVEV (reference sequence). This CDR3 is built from 16 residues. CDR3 region: CASSFLRDPRSYEQYF. The CDR3 DNA is TGTGCCAGCAGTTTTCTCAGGGATCCCCGCTCCTACGAGCAGTACTTC.

V is TRBV7-2 and J is TRBJ1-3, with unresolved D. V was trimmed by 6 bases and J by 4 bases, leaving 7 bases between them. The germline gives CDR1 SGHTA, CDR2 FQGNSA. The CDR3 has 12 residues. The CDR3 DNA follows: TGTGCCAGCAGACTAGAGGGAAACACCATATATTTT. Protein sequence: CASRLEGNTIYF.

The chain is built from TRBV5-4 and TRBJ2-5; D is undetermined. This CDR3 is 13 amino acids long. Germline V lookup: CDR1 SGHNT, CDR2 YYREEE (reference sequence). The germline V and J ends were trimmed by 1 base and 1 base, with 5 bases remaining between them. The DNA of the CDR3 is TGTGCCAGCAGCTTGCCTAGCCAAGAGACCCAGTACTTC. Translated: CASSLPSQETQYF.

In the case of this clonotype: A junction boundary mismatches the germline segment, possibly from a read error. The rearrangement uses TRBV28 and TRBJ2-6; TRBD1 matches 7 bases. CDR1 is MDHEN, CDR2 SYDVKM, per germline. The CDR3 extends over 19 amino acids. CDR3 residues: CASSLPNRGLPSGANALTF. As DNA, the CDR3 is TGTGCCAGCAGTTTACCGAACAGGGGCCTCCCCTCTGGGGCCAACGCCCTGACTTTC.

The chain is built from TRBV29-1 and TRBJ2-3, with D possibly matching TRBD2 (7 bases). Germline V gene lookup returns CDR1 SQVTM and CDR2 ANQGSEA. Deletions cut 3 bases from V and 0 bases from J, with 16 bases between. This CDR3 contains 16 residues. The CDR3 spells CSVDSIEGGSTDTQYF. CDR3 DNA: TGCAGCGTTGATTCAATAGAGGGGGGGAGCACAGATACGCAGTATTTT.

V usage is TRBV27 and J usage is TRBJ2-3, with 8 bases matching TRBD1. Germline CDR1 and CDR2: MNHEY and SMNVEV (reference sequence). Trimming took 1 base from V and 4 from J; bases not matched to a gene: 13. The CDR3 spans 18 residues. The CDR3 coding sequence is TGTGCCAGCAGTTTATTCCCCCTTCTCGGACAGGGTGCAGATACGCAGTATTTT. The encoded protein is CASSLFPLLGQGADTQYF.

The CDR3 nucleotides are TGTGCCAGCAGCCGGGAGAGCACAGATACGCAGTATTTT. Its protein product is CASSRESTDTQYF. This chain connects TRBV7-9 to TRBJ2-3, with a tentative D call TRBD2 (6 bases). Germline CDR1 reads SEHNR; CDR2 reads FQNEAQ (reference sequence). Trimming took off 5 bases at V and 0 bases at J, with 6 bases between the two ends. CDR3 length equals 13 residues.

The chain carries TRBV11-2 and TRBJ1-2; a weak D match, TRBD1 (5 bases). This CDR3 contains 12 residues. Germline V gene data show CDR1 as SGHAT and CDR2 as FQNNGV. V was trimmed by 0 bases and J by 6 bases, leaving 5 bases between them. The DNA for the CDR3 is TGTGCCAGCAGCTTAGAGGGGGATGGCTACACCTTC. Its translation is CASSLEGDGYTF.

The rearrangement uses TRBV20-1 and TRBJ1-5; D is unclear. Trimming shortened V by 3 bases and J by 6 bases, and 12 bases separated the two germline ends. The CDR3 has 13 amino acids. From germline, CDR1 is DFQATT and CDR2 SNEGSKA (reference sequence). The CDR3 loop is CSASAQRPQPQHF. The CDR3 DNA reads as TGCAGTGCTAGCGCACAGCGTCCTCAGCCCCAGCATTTT.

In this sample, this clonotype turned up a few times. The V call is TRBV6-1, the J call TRBJ1-6; TRBD1 aligns across 7 bases. With V trimmed by 7 bases and J by 6 bases, 6 bases remained unmatched. CDR3 size: 14 residues. Germline-derived CDR1 and CDR2 are MNHNS and SASEGT. CDR3 in DNA: TGTGCCAGCATGGCCGGACAGGTTAATTCACCCCTCCACTTT. Amino acids: CASMAGQVNSPLHF.

This sequence joins TRBV24-1 and TRBJ2-5; 8 bases are shared with TRBD1. From germline, CDR1 is KGHDR and CDR2 SFDVKD. With V trimmed by 4 bases and J by 4 bases, 4 bases remained unmatched. This CDR3 contains 14 residues. CDR3 in amino acids: CATSDPRGRETQYF. The CDR3 DNA is TGTGCCACCAGTGACCCCAGGGGGCGAGAGACCCAGTACTTC.

The CDR3 DNA reads as TGTGCCAGTTCAGCAGGGGGATATGGAGGCTATGGCTACACCTTC. It codes for CASSAGGYGGYGYTF. This chain links TRBV28 with TRBJ1-2, with 7 bases matching TRBD1. J lost 4 bases, V lost 9 bases, and 14 bases had no gene match. The CDR3 length is 15 residues. Germline V gives CDR1 MDHEN, CDR2 SYDVKM.

This clonotype was seen more than once but under ten times. The chain combines TRBV24-1 with TRBJ2-7, with D maybe TRBD1 (6 bases). Looked up from germline, CDR1 is KGHDR and CDR2 is SFDVKD. The V and J ends lost 3 bases and 3 bases respectively, with 23 bases between them. The length of the CDR3 is 18 residues. CDR3 DNA: TGTGCCACCAGTGATATAACCCTCCGGGACAACTATAACTACGAGCAGTACTTC. This encodes CATSDITLRDNYNYEQYF.

This rearrangement joins TRBV2 to TRBJ1-5, with D possibly matching TRBD1 (6 bases). The CDR3 has 13 amino acids. Germline CDR1 and CDR2: SNHLY and FYNNEI. Trimming took off 8 bases at V and 3 bases at J, with 11 bases between the two ends. The CDR3 loop reads CASLRGHNQPQHF. The CDR3 DNA is TGTGCCAGCCTCAGGGGACACAATCAGCCCCAGCATTTT.

This clonotype came up a few times. V and J are TRBV7-2 and TRBJ2-1, with TRBD1 as a possible D gene (6 bases). The CDR3 runs 16 residues. The germline V gene has CDR1 SGHTA and CDR2 FQGNSA. Trimming stripped 2 bases from V and 4 bases from J, with 15 bases between. CDR3 sequence: CASSLSWPGEYNEQFF. The CDR3, as DNA: TGTGCCAGCAGCTTAAGTTGGCCAGGGGAATACAATGAGCAGTTCTTC.

The chain combines TRBV27 with TRBJ2-1, with 9 bases that match TRBD1. Trimming took 5 bases from V and 5 from J; bases not matched to a gene: 16. The CDR3 runs to 18 residues. Germline lookup yields CDR1 MNHEY and CDR2 SMNVEV (reference sequence). The CDR3 region is CASSPQRPGTGLNNEQFF. CDR3 in DNA: TGTGCCAGCAGTCCCCAGAGACCCGGGACAGGGCTCAACAATGAGCAGTTCTTC.

The chain has TRBV12-3 or TRBV12-4 and TRBJ2-3; 10 bases are shared with TRBD2. CDR3 length: 15 amino acids. The junction had 9 bases not matched to a gene; V was cut back by 6 bases and J by 6 bases. For the CDR3, the DNA is TGTGCCAGCAGCTTCACGGGACTAGCGACCGATACGCAGTATTTT. Its protein is CASSFTGLATDTQYF.

This sequence joins TRBV24-1 and TRBJ2-1, with D perhaps TRBD1 or TRBD2 (5 bases each). The CDR3 consists of 17 residues. The germline V gene encodes CDR1 KGHDR and CDR2 SFDVKD. The V end was cut by 3 bases, the J end by 7 bases, with 21 bases between. Written as DNA, the CDR3 is TGTGCCACCAGTGATACACCCGGGGCCGAGGATGGGAATGAGCAGTTCTTC. Amino acids: CATSDTPGAEDGNEQFF.

The rearrangement uses TRBV20-1 and TRBJ2-1; 11 positions agree with TRBD2. Germline CDR1 and CDR2: DFQATT and SNEGSKA (reference sequence). V was pared by 2 bases and J by 9 bases, with 12 bases of the junction left unmatched. This CDR3 has 16 residues. CDR3: CSARRAGLAGGREQFF. CDR3 nucleotides: TGCAGTGCTAGAAGGGCAGGGCTAGCGGGAGGTCGTGAGCAGTTCTTC.

The chain is built from TRBV24-1 and TRBJ2-1; tentative D call: TRBD2 (6 bases). CDR1 and CDR2 from the germline V gene are KGHDR and SFDVKD. The CDR3 runs to 15 residues. V lost 5 bases, J lost 11 bases, and 21 bases lay in between. The CDR3 sequence: CATSVAEGATNKQFF. The CDR3, as DNA: TGTGCCACCAGTGTAGCGGAAGGGGCCACGAATAAGCAGTTCTTC.